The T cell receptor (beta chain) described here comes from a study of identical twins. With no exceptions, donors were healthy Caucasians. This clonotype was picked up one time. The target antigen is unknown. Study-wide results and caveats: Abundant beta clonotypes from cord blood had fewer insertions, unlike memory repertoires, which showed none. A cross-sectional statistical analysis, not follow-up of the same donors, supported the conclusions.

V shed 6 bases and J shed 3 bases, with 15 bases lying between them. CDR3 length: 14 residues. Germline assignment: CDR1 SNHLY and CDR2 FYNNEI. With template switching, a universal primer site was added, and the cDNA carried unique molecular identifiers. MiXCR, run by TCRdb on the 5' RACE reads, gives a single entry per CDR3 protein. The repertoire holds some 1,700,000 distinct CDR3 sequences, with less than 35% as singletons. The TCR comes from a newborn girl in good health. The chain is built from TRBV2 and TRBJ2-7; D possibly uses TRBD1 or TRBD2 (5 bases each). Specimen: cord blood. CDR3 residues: CASRPVGTFYEQYF. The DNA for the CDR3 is TGTGCCAGCAGACCGGTCGGGACCTTCTACGAGCAGTACTTC.